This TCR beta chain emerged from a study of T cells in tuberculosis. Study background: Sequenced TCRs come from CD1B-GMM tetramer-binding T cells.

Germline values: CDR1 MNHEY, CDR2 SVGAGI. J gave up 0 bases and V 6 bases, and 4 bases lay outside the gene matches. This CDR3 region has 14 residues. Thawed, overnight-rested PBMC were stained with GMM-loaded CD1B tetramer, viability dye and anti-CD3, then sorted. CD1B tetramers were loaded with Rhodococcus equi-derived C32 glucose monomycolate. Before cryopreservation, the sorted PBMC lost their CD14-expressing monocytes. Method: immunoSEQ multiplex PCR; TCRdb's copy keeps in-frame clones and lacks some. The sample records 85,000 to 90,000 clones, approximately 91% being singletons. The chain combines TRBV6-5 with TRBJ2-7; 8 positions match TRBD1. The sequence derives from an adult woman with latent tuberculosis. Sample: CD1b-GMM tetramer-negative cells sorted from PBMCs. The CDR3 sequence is CASRGTGYSYEQYF. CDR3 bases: TGTGCCAGCAGGGGGACAGGATACTCCTACGAGCAGTACTTC.